The clone carrying this T cell receptor beta chain appeared a few times. Only in-frame clones appear in the TCRdb table, and some are missing; sequencing was by immunoSEQ multiplex PCR. The sample lists hundreds of thousands of clones, roughly 74% occurring once. The sample belongs to a study of shared T cell receptors in the human thymus. These records were also assigned to another study, of human thymus T cells. That report notes: Infants served as donors; they were healthy and Finnish and were having corrective surgery for congenital heart defects. During corrective heart surgery, resections were taken, and the thymus tissue came from them. What appeared biased in thymic and blood repertoires was the usage of V and J genes. There were highly overlapping thymic repertoires among unrelated individuals, as related research reported.

This TCR was recovered from a boy in the first two years of life with a congenital heart defect. Sequencing was carried out using thymocytes.

CDR3: CASSLSVRGEGNTEAFF. The CDR3 nucleotides read TGTGCCAGCAGTTTATCGGTCCGGGGGGAGGGAAACACTGAAGCTTTCTTT. The gene calls are TRBV28 and TRBJ1-1; possible D gene TRBD1, 5 bases. The CDR3 sequence is 17 residues long. The V and J ends lost 1 base and 2 bases respectively, with 17 bases between them. CDR1 and CDR2 (germline): MDHEN, SYDVKM.